The 13 T cell receptor beta chains presented below share a single source sample, sequenced in a study of cytomegalovirus exposure and HLA in healthy donors. With 60 Vbeta and 13 Jbeta primers, the PCR was carried out. Profiling relied on immunoSEQ multiplex PCR, and the TCRdb table lists in-frame clones only, not all of them. Among about 220,000 clones listed, about 77% were seen once. Sequenced: PBMCs. The receptor set was obtained from a woman aged 30 to 39 in good health and CMV-seronegative.

This chain connects TRBV7-9 to TRBJ2-3, with 8 bases matching TRBD2. CDR1 is SEHNR and CDR2 is FQNEAQ in the germline V gene (reference sequence). The CDR3 has 14 amino acids. Trimming took 4 bases from V and 6 from J; bases not matched to a gene: 6. CDR3 nucleotides: TGTGCCAGCAGCTCCCGGGGGGGCGGCGATACGCAGTATTTT. Translating gives CASSSRGGGDTQYF.

This chain joins TRBV11-2 and TRBJ2-7; TRBD2 matches 10 bases. Germline V CDR1 and CDR2: SGHAT, FQNNGV. V trimming: 5 bases; J trimming: 2 bases; junction bases outside the gene matches: 6. The length of the CDR3 is 15 residues. CDR3 region: CASSPLAGITYEQYF. CDR3 nucleotides: TGTGCCAGCAGCCCACTAGCGGGGATCACCTACGAGCAGTACTTC.

With regard to this clone: Relative to the germline gene, one junction end is altered; a read error may explain this. The chain is built from TRBV7-9 and TRBJ1-1, with a tentative D call TRBD1 (6 bases). This CDR3 region has 13 residues. Germline V gives CDR1 SEHNR, CDR2 FQNEAQ (reference sequence). DNA for the CDR3: TGTTCCAGCACCCCGGGACAGAACACTGAAGCTTTCTTT. Its translation: CSSTPGQNTEAFF.

The chain employs TRBV13 and TRBJ1-2; 10 nucleotides agree with TRBD1. There are 15 residues in the CDR3. V was pared by 0 bases and J by 7 bases, with 5 bases of the junction left unmatched. Germline-derived CDR1 and CDR2 are PRHDT and FYEKMQ (reference sequence). CDR3 DNA: TGTGCCAGCAGCTTAGGGACAGGGGGCTTGGGTGGCTACACCTTC. Protein: CASSLGTGGLGGYTF.

The chain carries TRBV19 and TRBJ1-4; 9 bases are shared with TRBD1. V lost 1 base to trimming and J lost 10 bases; unmatched junction nucleotides: 10. Germline CDR1 is LNHDA and CDR2 is SQIVND (reference sequence). The CDR3 has 16 amino acids. The DNA of the CDR3 is TGTGCCAGTAGTATAGTCGGCGGGACAGGGTACCGAAAACTGTTTTTT. Its protein is CASSIVGGTGYRKLFF.

Only a few counts were recorded for this clone. The CDR3 sequence: CASSLDRQGTAGYTF. CDR3 DNA sequence: TGTGCCAGCAGCTTAGATCGGCAGGGGACGGCTGGCTACACCTTC. The rearrangement uses TRBV11-3 and TRBJ1-2, with D perhaps TRBD1 (6 bases). There are 15 residues in the CDR3. Looked up from germline, CDR1 is SGHNT and CDR2 is YENEEA. The V gene lost 0 bases and the J gene lost 7 bases, with 15 bases spanning the gap. Using reference TRBV11-3 and TRBJ1-2 for the parts outside the CDR3, the full variable domain is EAGVVQSPRYKIIEKKQPVAFWCNPISGHNTLYWYLQNLGQGPELLIRYENEEAVDDSQLPKDRFSAERLKGVDSTLKIQPAELGDSAVYLCASSLDRQGTAGYTFGSGTRLTVV.

The table lists this clone with a count of one. This chain uses TRBV2 with TRBJ1-1; D is possibly TRBD1 (5 bases). The ends were cut back, 7 bases at V and 1 base at J, with 13 bases in the middle. Germline V gives CDR1 SNHLY, CDR2 FYNNEI. There are 14 residues in the CDR3. The CDR3 loop reads CASTRDSQNTEAFF. CDR3 nucleotide sequence: TGTGCCAGCACTCGGGACTCCCAGAACACTGAAGCTTTCTTT. Based on the CDR3 plus reference TRBV2 and TRBJ1-1, the full variable domain is EPEVTQTPSHQVTQMGQEVILRCVPISNHLYFYWYRQILGQKVEFLVSFYNNEISEKSEIFDDQFSVERPDGSNFTLKIRSTKLEDSAMYFCASTRDSQNTEAFFGQGTRLTVV.

This sequence joins TRBV5-5 and TRBJ1-1; D unresolved. Germline values: CDR1 SGHKS, CDR2 YYEKEE (reference sequence). The V end was cut by 1 base, the J end by 4 bases, with 8 bases between. The CDR3 contains 13 residues. The CDR3 reads CASSLSVGTEAFF. The DNA for the CDR3 is TGTGCCAGCAGCTTGTCGGTCGGCACTGAAGCTTTCTTT.

V is TRBV2 and J is TRBJ1-2; 9 bases agree with TRBD1. The germline V gene has CDR1 SNHLY and CDR2 FYNNEI. The CDR3 loop spans 11 amino acids. The V segment lost 11 bases and the J segment 7 bases; nucleotides outside the gene matches: 5. CDR3 coding DNA: TGTGCCGGACAGGGGACCGCTGGCTACACCTTC. Its protein is CAGQGTAGYTF.

The rearrangement joins TRBV4-1 to TRBJ2-7, with D tentatively TRBD2 (5 bases). The V gene's germline CDR1 is MGHRA and CDR2 YSYEKL. This CDR3 is 16 amino acids long. V lost 0 bases, J lost 6 bases, and 18 bases lay in between. The CDR3 DNA reads as TGCGCCAGCAGCCAAGATATGTTCCGGGATAATGCCGAGCAGTACTTC. Amino acids: CASSQDMFRDNAEQYF.

The J gene is TRBJ2-3, the V gene TRBV29-1; D possibly corresponds to TRBD2 (5 bases). The CDR3 is 13 residues long. CDR1 is SQVTM, CDR2 ANQGSEA, per germline. The germline V and J ends were trimmed by 7 bases and 3 bases, with 14 bases remaining between them. CDR3: CSEKIEGTDTQYF. The CDR3 DNA follows: TGCAGCGAGAAGATTGAGGGTACAGATACGCAGTATTTT.

This clone was detected only a few times. The V and J genes are TRBV9 and TRBJ1-4; 11 bases align to TRBD1. Germline assignment: CDR1 SGDLS and CDR2 YYNGEE. With V trimmed by 2 bases and J by 6 bases, 0 bases remained unmatched. CDR3 length: 14 residues. CDR3 bases: TGTGCCAGCAGCGTGGGACAGGGGGATGAAAAACTGTTTTTT. Its translation: CASSVGQGDEKLFF.

This chain joins TRBV12-5 and TRBJ2-7; D may be TRBD2 (5 bases). The germline V and J ends were trimmed by 9 bases and 3 bases, with 15 bases remaining between them. Germline assignment: CDR1 LGHNT and CDR2 FRNRAP. The CDR3 consists of 13 residues. CDR3 in amino acids: CASANPDFYEQYF. CDR3 nucleotide sequence: TGTGCTAGCGCCAACCCGGACTTCTACGAGCAGTACTTC.